This T cell receptor beta chain is from a study of control samples from healthy donors and cancer patients. Data came from immunoSEQ multiplex PCR; TCRdb stores just in-frame clones and leaves some out. The table records approximately 35,000 clones, over 85% of them present only once. Germline CDR1 reads SGHRS; CDR2 reads YFSETQ. The V end was cut by 4 bases, the J end by 0 bases, with 14 bases between. The CDR3 contains 15 residues. Sequenced material: PBMCs. The V and J genes are TRBV5-1 and TRBJ2-7; D possibly corresponds to TRBD1 (6 bases). This receptor was taken from a man in his forties with colorectal cancer. The CDR3 coding sequence is TGCGCCAGCAGCCTGGACGGACAGAGCTCCTACGAGCAGTACTTC. Protein product: CASSLDGQSSYEQYF.